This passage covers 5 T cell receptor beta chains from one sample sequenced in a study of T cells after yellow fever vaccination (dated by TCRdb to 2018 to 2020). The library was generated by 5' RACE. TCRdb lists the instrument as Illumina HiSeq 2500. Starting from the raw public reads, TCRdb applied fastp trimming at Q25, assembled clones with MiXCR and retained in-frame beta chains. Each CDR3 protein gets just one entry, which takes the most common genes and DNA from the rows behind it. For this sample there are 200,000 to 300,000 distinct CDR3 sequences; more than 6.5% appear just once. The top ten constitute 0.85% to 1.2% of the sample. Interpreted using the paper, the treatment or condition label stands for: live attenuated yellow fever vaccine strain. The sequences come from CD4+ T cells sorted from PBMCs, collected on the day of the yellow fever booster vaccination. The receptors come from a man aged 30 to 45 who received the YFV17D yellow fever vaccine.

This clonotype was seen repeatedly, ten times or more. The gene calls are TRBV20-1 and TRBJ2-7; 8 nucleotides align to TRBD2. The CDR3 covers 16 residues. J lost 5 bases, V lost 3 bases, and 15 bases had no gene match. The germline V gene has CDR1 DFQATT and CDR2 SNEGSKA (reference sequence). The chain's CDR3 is CSASFMTGGPIHEQYF. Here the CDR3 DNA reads TGCAGTGCTAGTTTTATGACGGGAGGGCCGATACACGAGCAGTACTTC.

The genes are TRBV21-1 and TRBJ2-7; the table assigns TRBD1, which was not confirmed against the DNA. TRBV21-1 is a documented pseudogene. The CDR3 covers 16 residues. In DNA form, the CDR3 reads TGTGCCAGCAGCAAAACCCCCTTACAGGGCTACTACGAGCAGTACTTC. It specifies CASSKTPLQGYYEQYF.

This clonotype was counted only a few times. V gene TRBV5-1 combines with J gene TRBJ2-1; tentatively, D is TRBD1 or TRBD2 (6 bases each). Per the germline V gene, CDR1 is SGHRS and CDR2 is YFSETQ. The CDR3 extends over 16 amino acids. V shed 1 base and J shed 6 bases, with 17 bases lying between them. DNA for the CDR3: TGCGCCAGCAGCTTGCCTTGGACAAGGGGGGTCAATGAGCAGTTCTTC. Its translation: CASSLPWTRGVNEQFF.

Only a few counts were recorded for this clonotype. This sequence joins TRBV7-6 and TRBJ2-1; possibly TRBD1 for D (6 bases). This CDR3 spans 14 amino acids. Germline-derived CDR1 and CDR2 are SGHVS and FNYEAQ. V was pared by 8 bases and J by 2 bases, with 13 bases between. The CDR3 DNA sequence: TGTGCCAGCGGGTTTGGGGGCGCCTACAATGAGCAGTTCTTC. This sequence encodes CASGFGGAYNEQFF.

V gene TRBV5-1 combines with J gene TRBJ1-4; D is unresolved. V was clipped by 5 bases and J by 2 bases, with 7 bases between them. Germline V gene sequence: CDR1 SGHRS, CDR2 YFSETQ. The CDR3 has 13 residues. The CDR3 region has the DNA TGCGCCAGCAGAGGGTCCACTAATGAAAAACTGTTTTTT. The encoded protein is CASRGSTNEKLFF.